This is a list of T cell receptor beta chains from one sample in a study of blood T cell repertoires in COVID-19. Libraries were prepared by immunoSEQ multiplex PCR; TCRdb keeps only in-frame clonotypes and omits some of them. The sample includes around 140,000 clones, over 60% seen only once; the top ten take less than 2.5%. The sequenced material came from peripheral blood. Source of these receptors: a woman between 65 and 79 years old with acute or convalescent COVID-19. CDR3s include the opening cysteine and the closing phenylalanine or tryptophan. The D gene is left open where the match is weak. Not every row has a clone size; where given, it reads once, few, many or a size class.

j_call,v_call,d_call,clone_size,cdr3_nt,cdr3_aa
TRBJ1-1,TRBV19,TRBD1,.,TGTGCCAGTAGTCAGGGGGTGGACACTGAAGCTTTCTTT,CASSQGVDTEAFF
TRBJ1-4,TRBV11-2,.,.,TGTGCCAGCAGTTCCGGGACAAATGAAAAACTGTTTTTT,CASSSGTNEKLFF
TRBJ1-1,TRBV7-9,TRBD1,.,TGTGCCAGCAGCTTAGAGGGGGCGCAGAACACTGAAGCTTTCTTT,CASSLEGAQNTEAFF
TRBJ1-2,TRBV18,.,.,TGTGCCAGCTCACCACCGCCCCAGGGTATCGGTGGCTACACCTTC,CASSPPPQGIGGYTF
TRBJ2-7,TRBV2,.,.,TGTGCCAGCAAAGATGTAGCCTACGAGCAGTACTTC,CASKDVAYEQYF
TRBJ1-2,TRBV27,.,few,TGTGCCAGCAGTTTCCTGGACCGGGGGGGAGGCTACACCTTC,CASSFLDRGGGYTF
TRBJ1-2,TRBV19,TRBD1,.,TGTGCCAGTATCCCGGGACAGAGTAACTATGGCTACACCTTC,CASIPGQSNYGYTF
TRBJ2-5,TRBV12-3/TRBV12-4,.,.,TGTGCCAGCAGTTTGAACAGCCAAGAGACCCAGTACTTC,CASSLNSQETQYF
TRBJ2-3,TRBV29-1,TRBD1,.,TGCAGCGTTGGACAGGGCTGGGCAGATACGCAGTATTTT,CSVGQGWADTQYF
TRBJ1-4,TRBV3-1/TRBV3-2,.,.,TGTGCCAGCAGCCCCGGTAATGAAAAACTGTTTTTT,CASSPGNEKLFF
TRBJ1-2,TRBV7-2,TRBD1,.,TGTGCCAGCAGCTTAGTGGGTTTTGGGACAGGGGGCAAGGCTGGCTACACCTTC,CASSLVGFGTGGKAGYTF
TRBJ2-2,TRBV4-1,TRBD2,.,TGCGCCAGCAGCCAAGCTCTAGGGACTAGCGGGAGGGTTTTTACCGGGGAGCTGTTTTTT,CASSQALGTSGRVFTGELFF
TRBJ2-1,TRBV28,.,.,TGTGCCAGCTGGGGGCTTACCGGACAGTCTTTATACAATGAGCAGTTCTTC,CASWGLTGQSLYNEQFF
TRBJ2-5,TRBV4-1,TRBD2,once,TGCGCCAGCAGCCAATCCGGGACTAGCGGGCCAACGTGGAGGGAGACCCAGTACTTC,CASSQSGTSGPTWRETQYF
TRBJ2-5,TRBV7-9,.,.,TGTGCCAGCAGCTTACACAGGGAAGAGACCCAGTACTTC,CASSLHREETQYF
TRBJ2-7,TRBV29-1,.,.,TGCAGCGTGGGCCTTAGCTCCTACGAGCAGTACTTC,CSVGLSSYEQYF
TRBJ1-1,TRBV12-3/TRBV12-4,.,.,TGTGCCAGCAGCCAACAAGGGGGAGAAGCTTTCTTT,CASSQQGGEAFF
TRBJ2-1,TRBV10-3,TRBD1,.,TGTGCCATCACCCCAGACAGGGAAGGTGAGCAGTTCTTC,CAITPDREGEQFF
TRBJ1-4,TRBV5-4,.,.,TGTGCCAGCAGCCGCAGCGGGACGACTAATGAAAAACTGTTTTTT,CASSRSGTTNEKLFF
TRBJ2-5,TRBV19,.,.,TGTGCCAGTAGTATCGCCAGGGTAGAGACCCAGTACTTC,CASSIARVETQYF
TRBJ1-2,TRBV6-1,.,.,TGTGCCAGCAGTGATGGCAGGGACTATGGCTACACCTTC,CASSDGRDYGYTF
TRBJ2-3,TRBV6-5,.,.,TGTGCCAGCAGTTACTCGTTGCGGTCGAGCACAGATACGCAGTATTTT,CASSYSLRSSTDTQYF
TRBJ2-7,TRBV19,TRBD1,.,TGTGCCAGTTCCACCGGGACAGGGGGCGCGGTCGAGCAGTACTTC,CASSTGTGGAVEQYF
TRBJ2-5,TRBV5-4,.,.,TGTGCCAGCAGCTTGAGGGGCGAGACCCAGTACTTC,CASSLRGETQYF
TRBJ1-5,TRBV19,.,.,TGTGCCAGTAGTATTTTCGGGAACAATCAGCCCCAGCATTTT,CASSIFGNNQPQHF
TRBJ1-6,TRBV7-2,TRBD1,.,TGTGCCAGCAGCTTAGCCCCGGGACAGGGTTCACCCCTCCACTTT,CASSLAPGQGSPLHF
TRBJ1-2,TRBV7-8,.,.,TGTGCCAGCAGCTACAGCCCGGGACACCTAGTACCTAACTATGGCTACACCTTC,CASSYSPGHLVPNYGYTF
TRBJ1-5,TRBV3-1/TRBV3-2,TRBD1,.,TGTGCCAGCAGCCAAGGGCCTGACAGGGTCCGAGGTCGGAGCAATCAGCCCCAGCATTTT,CASSQGPDRVRGRSNQPQHF
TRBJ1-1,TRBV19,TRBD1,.,TGTGCCAGCGGAACAGGGGGCAGCGGGGACACTGAAGCTTTCTTT,CASGTGGSGDTEAFF
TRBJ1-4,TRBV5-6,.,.,TGTGCCAGCAGCTTGGGCATAACGGGGGAAAAACTGTTTTTT,CASSLGITGEKLFF
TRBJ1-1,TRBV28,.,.,TGTGCCAGCAGGGTCAAAGGGAGGACTGAAGCTTTCTTT,CASRVKGRTEAFF
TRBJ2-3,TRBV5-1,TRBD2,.,TGCGCCAGCAGCTCCTTAGCGGGAGGACTCCCAGATACGCAGTATTTT,CASSSLAGGLPDTQYF
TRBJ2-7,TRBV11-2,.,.,TGTGCCAGCAGCTTAGAAGCCTCCTACGAGCAGTACTTC,CASSLEASYEQYF